The rows below give T cell receptor beta chains drawn from one sample of a study of blood T cell repertoires in COVID-19. The data were produced by immunoSEQ multiplex PCR, yet TCRdb's version contains in-frame clones alone and is incomplete. The repertoire holds approximately 190,000 clones, with 80% to 90% as singletons. The sequencing sample was made of peripheral blood. The receptors come from a woman aged 70 to 79 with active or convalescent COVID-19. Each CDR3 is given with its conserved first and last residue. D genes are given only for firm matches. Clone size is stated in some rows and not others, as once, few, many or a class when expanded.

TRBV6-1	NA	NA	TRBJ1-4	CASSDWGPEKLFF	TGTGCCAGCAGTGATTGGGGGCCTGAAAAACTGTTTTTT
TRBV10-2	NA	TRBD2	TRBJ2-1	CASSGRGYNEQFF	TGCGCCAGTAGCGGGAGGGGGTACAATGAGCAGTTCTTC
TRBV6-5	NA	TRBD1	TRBJ1-6	CASSYQSTGNNSPLHF	TGTGCCAGCAGTTACCAGTCGACAGGGAACAATTCACCCCTCCACTTT
TRBV7-9	NA	NA	TRBJ2-2	CASSSNADTGELFF	TGTGCCAGCAGCAGCAACGCGGACACCGGGGAGCTGTTTTTT
TRBV11-2	NA	NA	TRBJ2-7	CASSPHGTYYEQYF	TGTGCCAGCAGTCCTCACGGGACTTACTACGAGCAGTACTTC
TRBV5-6	many	NA	TRBJ2-7	CASSLGPDKYEQYF	TGTGCCAGCAGCTTGGGGCCCGACAAGTACGAGCAGTACTTC
TRBV7-8	NA	NA	TRBJ2-7	CASSLAGAAREQYF	TGTGCCAGCAGCTTAGCGGGAGCGGCCAGGGAGCAGTACTTC
TRBV11-2	NA	TRBD2	TRBJ2-1	CASSSEREPYNEQFF	TGTGCCAGCAGCTCCGAGCGGGAGCCCTACAATGAGCAGTTCTTC
TRBV19	NA	TRBD2	TRBJ2-7	CASSKREGREQYF	TGTGCCAGTAGTAAGCGGGAGGGCCGCGAGCAGTACTTC
TRBV7-9	NA	NA	TRBJ2-5	CASSLFSNPQETQYF	TGTGCCAGCAGCTTATTCTCTAACCCCCAAGAGACCCAGTACTTC
TRBV15	NA	NA	TRBJ2-2	CATRRSGLASSDYRNTGELFF	TGTGCCACCCGGAGGTCCGGTTTGGCTTCCTCGGACTACCGGAACACCGGGGAGCTGTTTTTT
TRBV14	few	TRBD1	TRBJ2-1	CASSQEGQVSYNEQFF	TGTGCCAGCAGCCAAGAGGGACAGGTCTCCTACAATGAGCAGTTCTTC
TRBV29-1	NA	NA	TRBJ2-7	CSVRLATYEQYF	TGCAGCGTACGATTAGCAACCTACGAGCAGTACTTC
TRBV19	NA	TRBD2	TRBJ2-1	CASSTRTSGSVGREQFF	TGTGCCAGTAGTACCCGGACTAGCGGGAGCGTAGGTAGAGAGCAGTTCTTC
TRBV7-8	NA	NA	TRBJ2-1	CASSLGLGGPMSEQFF	TGTGCCAGCAGCTTAGGTCTGGGGGGGCCTATGAGTGAGCAGTTCTTC
TRBV6-5	few	TRBD2	TRBJ2-7	CASIRGAGGLYEQYF	TGTGCCAGCATCCGAGGAGCGGGAGGATTATACGAGCAGTACTTC
TRBV5-1	NA	NA	TRBJ2-1	CASSKRPGNEQFF	TGCGCCAGCAGCAAGCGCCCGGGTAATGAGCAGTTCTTC
TRBV5-1	NA	TRBD1	TRBJ2-3	CASSRDRGTDTQYF	TGCGCCAGCAGCCGTGACAGGGGCACAGATACGCAGTATTTT
TRBV3-1/TRBV3-2	NA	TRBD2	TRBJ2-3	CASSQDWGTSGKISTDTQYF	TGTGCCAGCAGCCAAGATTGGGGGACTAGCGGGAAAATTAGCACAGATACGCAGTATTTT
TRBV7-8	NA	NA	TRBJ2-7	CASSLKIALEQYF	TGTGCCAGCAGCTTAAAGATAGCATTGGAGCAGTACTTC
TRBV24-1	NA	NA	TRBJ2-3	CATSSKAEQGEDTQYF	TGTGCCACCAGCTCCAAGGCGGAACAGGGTGAAGATACGCAGTATTTT
TRBV10-3	once	TRBD1	TRBJ1-2	CAISESVGQGARGYTF	TGTGCCATCAGTGAGTCTGTTGGACAGGGGGCGCGAGGCTACACCTTC
TRBV7-8	NA	TRBD2	TRBJ2-7	CASSLEASGSEQYF	TGTGCCAGCAGCTTAGAGGCTAGCGGGAGCGAGCAGTACTTC
TRBV5-1	NA	TRBD2	TRBJ2-3	CASSLGLAGADTQYF	TGCGCCAGCAGCTTGGGACTAGCGGGAGCAGATACGCAGTATTTT
TRBV19	NA	TRBD1	TRBJ2-2	CASTLRWTGPGELFF	TGTGCCAGTACCCTAAGGTGGACAGGGCCCGGGGAGCTGTTTTTT
TRBV7-9	NA	TRBD1	TRBJ1-3	CASSSSDRVISGNTIYF	TGTGCCAGCAGCTCTTCGGACAGGGTGATCTCTGGAAACACCATATATTTT
TRBV5-6	NA	NA	TRBJ2-1	CASSPTYTSIDEQFF	TGTGCCAGCAGCCCCACCTACACTAGCATCGATGAGCAGTTCTTC
TRBV5-6	NA	NA	TRBJ1-4	CASSRTSTGIEKLFF	TGTGCCAGCAGCCGAACTAGTACAGGGATCGAAAAACTGTTTTTT
TRBV29-1	NA	NA	TRBJ2-5	CSVESGVQETQYF	TGCAGCGTTGAATCGGGGGTACAAGAGACCCAGTACTTC
TRBV13	NA	NA	TRBJ2-5	CASTPRGGRVGTQYF	TGTGCCAGCACCCCGCGGGGAGGCAGGGTAGGGACCCAGTACTTC
TRBV6-2/TRBV6-3	few	TRBD1	TRBJ1-2	CASSYSRQGTVANYGYTF	TGTGCCAGCAGTTACTCCCGACAGGGCACCGTAGCTAACTATGGCTACACCTTC
TRBV4-1	NA	TRBD2	TRBJ2-3	CASSQRGLAGVRTDTQYF	TGCGCCAGCAGCCAAAGGGGACTAGCGGGAGTTCGTACAGATACGCAGTATTTT
TRBV11-2	NA	NA	TRBJ2-6	CASSLEGGASGANVLTF	TGTGCCAGCAGCTTAGAGGGCGGGGCCTCTGGGGCCAACGTCCTGACTTTC
TRBV9	NA	TRBD1	TRBJ1-2	CASSVNRQGVGGYTF	TGTGCCAGCAGCGTGAACCGACAGGGTGTCGGTGGCTACACCTTC
TRBV6-5	once	TRBD1	TRBJ2-7	CASSYPGQGAKNEQYF	TGTGCCAGCAGTTACCCCGGACAGGGGGCTAAAAACGAGCAGTACTTC
TRBV7-9	NA	NA	TRBJ2-1	CASSLSMVASEQFF	TGTGCCAGCAGCCTTTCAATGGTAGCAAGTGAGCAGTTCTTC
TRBV30	NA	NA	TRBJ2-2	CAWTPTGRGNTGELFF	TGTGCCTGGACCCCGACCGGCAGGGGGAACACCGGGGAGCTGTTTTTT
TRBV2	NA	NA	TRBJ2-7	CASSVGGYSYEQYF	TGTGCCAGCAGTGTTGGGGGGTACTCCTACGAGCAGTACTTC
TRBV13	NA	NA	TRBJ2-1	CASTSRGDSAYLNEQFF	TGTGCCAGCACCTCCAGGGGGGACTCGGCCTATCTCAATGAGCAGTTCTTC
TRBV7-9	few	NA	TRBJ1-6	CASSLETGSTSPLHF	TGTGCCAGCAGCTTAGAAACAGGGAGTACTTCACCCCTCCACTTT
TRBV4-1	NA	TRBD1	TRBJ1-2	CASSLLILDRDYGYTF	TGCGCCAGCAGCCTCCTGATACTCGACAGGGACTATGGCTACACCTTC
TRBV4-2	few	NA	TRBJ2-7	CASSLLGGAEYYEQYF	TGTGCCAGCAGCCTCCTGGGGGGAGCGGAGTACTACGAGCAGTACTTC
TRBV7-2	NA	NA	TRBJ1-2	CASSKQGIYGYTF	TGTGCCAGCAGTAAACAGGGCATCTATGGCTACACCTTC
TRBV10-3	NA	TRBD2	TRBJ2-7	CAISAPGGPGQTGGRAQNYEQYF	TGTGCCATCAGTGCCCCGGGGGGGCCTGGTCAAACGGGCGGGAGGGCCCAGAACTACGAGCAGTACTTC
TRBV4-2	few	TRBD2	TRBJ2-5	CASSPLLAGAKETQYF	TGTGCCAGCAGCCCGCTTCTAGCGGGAGCTAAAGAGACCCAGTACTTC
TRBV14	NA	NA	TRBJ1-5	CASSQGGAGQPQHF	TGTGCCAGCAGCCAGGGTGGGGCTGGTCAGCCCCAGCATTTT
TRBV6-6	once	TRBD1	TRBJ1-1	CASSYEGARAEAFF	TGTGCCAGCAGTTACGAGGGGGCAAGGGCTGAAGCTTTCTTT
TRBV25-1	NA	NA	TRBJ2-7	CASSENSYEQYF	TGTGCCAGCAGTGAAAACAGCTACGAGCAGTACTTC
TRBV10-3	once	TRBD2	TRBJ2-7	CAISDPGLAGANEQYF	TGTGCCATCAGTGACCCCGGACTAGCGGGAGCCAACGAGCAGTACTTC
TRBV28	NA	NA	TRBJ1-1	CASSLTQGSLNTEAFF	TGTGCCAGCAGTCTCACCCAGGGGTCTCTGAACACTGAAGCTTTCTTT
TRBV19	NA	NA	TRBJ2-7	CASSASDWSYEQYF	TGTGCCAGTAGTGCTTCGGACTGGTCCTACGAGCAGTACTTC
TRBV3-1/TRBV3-2	NA	TRBD1	TRBJ2-3	CASSPGQGTDTQYF	TGTGCCAGCAGCCCAGGACAGGGCACAGATACGCAGTATTTT
TRBV6-5	NA	TRBD1	TRBJ1-3	CASSSGTGGNTIYF	TGTGCCAGCAGCTCCGGGACAGGTGGAAACACCATATATTTT
TRBV7-2	NA	TRBD2	TRBJ2-7	CASSSGLAGSYEQYF	TGTGCCAGCAGCTCCGGACTAGCGGGTAGTTACGAGCAGTACTTC
TRBV10-1	once	NA	TRBJ2-3	CASSESGKLPTDTQYF	TGCGCCAGCAGTGAGTCGGGTAAACTACCCACAGATACGCAGTATTTT